This T cell receptor (beta chain) was documented in a study of cytotoxic CD8 clonotypes in ibrutinib-treated CLL. Study information: Across the patients, roughly ten were relapsed/refractory, 15 treatment-naive and 17 to 18 IGHV unmutated. Once patients had received a median 12 months of treatment, range 6 to 36, response samples were obtained. Findings of the study overall: Clonality was higher at ibrutinib response and returned toward baseline at progression.

Clones were read by immunoSEQ multiplex PCR, and TCRdb kept only the in-frame ones, dropping some. The sample lists under 200,000 clones; over 65% were seen once. To note about this clone: Its matching antigen is unknown.

The CDR3 runs to 23 residues. Germline CDR1 and CDR2: KGHSH and LQKENI. With 2 bases removed from V and 1 base from J, the gap between germline ends came to 34 bases. The specimen comprised PBMCs, sampled after 12 months of ibrutinib treatment. This receptor was identified in a human donor with chronic lymphocytic leukemia. The genes are TRBV18 and TRBJ2-3; TRBD2 might be the D (5 bases). The CDR3: CASSPKVTLGDRAGGAGTDTQYF. Here the CDR3 DNA reads TGTGCCAGCTCACCAAAGGTAACCCTTGGAGACCGTGCCGGAGGCGCTGGCACAGATACGCAGTATTTT.